The sequence of this T cell receptor (beta chain) was determined in a study of PD-1 blockade in classical Hodgkin lymphoma. Findings and limits, study-wide: Only CD4+ TCR diversity, not CD8+, had risen significantly by C4D1. Complete responders matched newly diagnosed patients in baseline diversity.

Clones were sequenced by immunoSEQ multiplex PCR, and TCRdb holds only the in-frame ones, with some missing. The table has over 25,000 clones, 86% seen once. As for time point: cycle 4 day 1 (C4D1), after 5 to 7 weeks of nivolumab. Each of the patients experienced relapse following autologous stem cell transplantation, and their brentuximab vedotin exposure differed. Thawed PBMCs yielded CD4+ T cells through magnetic negative selection. Complete response, partial response or progressive disease constituted the best response categories observed. On this clone itself: The antigen is undetermined.

This sequence was found in a human donor with classical Hodgkin lymphoma. The sequencing used CD4+ T cells from blood, collected before the fourth cycle of nivolumab.

This chain's CDR3 is CASSIRGKGIETQYF. The CDR3 DNA is TGTGCCAGTAGTATCAGAGGGAAGGGGATCGAGACCCAGTACTTC. The chain carries TRBV19 and TRBJ2-5; D may match TRBD1 or TRBD2 (5 bases each). This CDR3 has 15 residues. Germline CDR1 reads LNHDA; CDR2 reads SQIVND (reference sequence). Trimming stripped 3 bases from V and 5 bases from J, with 16 bases between.